The 29 T cell receptor beta chains below all came from one sample that was sequenced in a study of neoadjuvant anti-PD-1 for oral cavity cancer. The method was immunoSEQ multiplex PCR; TCRdb's version includes in-frame clones alone and lacks a portion of them. The sample carries tens of thousands of clones, less than 85% recorded once. Sample: PBMCs, taken before nivolumab (anti-PD-1) treatment. The receptor source for this set is a person aged 40-85 years with oral cavity squamous cell carcinoma.

The gene calls are TRBV11-2 and TRBJ2-5; D gene ambiguous. The germline V gene encodes CDR1 SGHAT and CDR2 FQNNGV. The CDR3 consists of 14 residues. V lost 4 bases and J 2 bases, leaving 11 bases between the germline ends. CDR3 coding DNA: TGTGCCAGCAGCTACCTAAGTCGACAAGAGACCCAGTACTTC. Translating it yields CASSYLSRQETQYF.

The chain employs TRBV10-3 and TRBJ2-6, with D perhaps matching TRBD2 (6 bases). The CDR3 length is 16 residues. The germline V and J ends were trimmed by 0 bases and 0 bases, with 6 bases remaining between them. The germline gives CDR1 ENHRY, CDR2 SYGVKD. The CDR3 protein is CAISESGLSGANVLTF. DNA for the CDR3: TGTGCCATCAGTGAGTCGGGACTCTCTGGGGCCAACGTCCTGACTTTC.

This chain links TRBV27 with TRBJ2-2; D is unclear. The V and J ends lost 4 bases and 3 bases respectively, with 3 bases between them. The CDR3 is 12 amino acids. Germline values: CDR1 MNHEY, CDR2 SMNVEV (reference sequence). The CDR3 DNA sequence: TGTGCCAGCAGTTGGCACACCGGGGAGCTGTTTTTT. Residues: CASSWHTGELFF.

The chain is built from TRBV5-1 and TRBJ1-1; TRBD1 is a possible D gene (6 bases). CDR3 length: 16 residues. V gave up 3 bases and J gave up 0 bases, with 15 bases separating them. Germline-derived CDR1 and CDR2 are SGHRS and YFSETQ. CDR3 DNA sequence: TGCGCCAGCAGCTCGGAGGGGGGCCCCATGAACACTGAAGCTTTCTTT. Protein sequence: CASSSEGGPMNTEAFF.

The CDR3 reads CASSLGTGELFF. CDR3 sequence (DNA): TGTGCCAGCAGCTTAGGTACCGGGGAGCTGTTTTTT. This rearrangement joins TRBV7-6 to TRBJ2-2; D unresolved. With 1 base removed from V and 5 bases from J, the gap between germline ends came to 2 bases. The germline V gene encodes CDR1 SGHVS and CDR2 FNYEAQ. This CDR3 comprises 12 residues.

The CDR3 loop reads CAISESWNGGDNEQFF. CDR3 sequence (DNA): TGTGCCATCAGTGAGTCGTGGAACGGAGGGGACAATGAGCAGTTCTTC. The rearrangement joins TRBV10-3 to TRBJ2-1, with a possible D match to TRBD2 (6 bases). The length of the CDR3 is 16 residues. The V gene's germline CDR1 is ENHRY and CDR2 SYGVKD. Trimming shortened V by 0 bases and J by 5 bases, and 14 bases separated the two germline ends.

The chain is built from TRBV6-5 and TRBJ2-7; D might be TRBD1 (5 bases). Per the germline V gene, CDR1 is MNHEY and CDR2 is SVGAGI. V gave up 6 bases and J gave up 6 bases, with 9 bases separating them. The CDR3 contains 11 residues. This CDR3 is CASRGRGEQYF. CDR3 in DNA: TGTGCCAGCAGGGGAAGGGGCGAGCAGTACTTC.

The CDR3 coding sequence is TGTGCCAGTAGTCTCGGAGGGACGGGTTCACAGGCTTTCTTT. Amino acids: CASSLGGTGSQAFF. The genes are TRBV19 and TRBJ1-1; TRBD1 is a possible D gene (5 bases). Germline CDR1 LNHDA, CDR2 SQIVND (reference sequence). The V end was cut by 5 bases, the J end by 11 bases, with 21 bases between. This CDR3 spans 14 amino acids.

The rearrangement links TRBV7-9 to TRBJ2-7; 10 bases match TRBD2. Germline V gene lookup returns CDR1 SEHNR and CDR2 FQNEAQ (reference sequence). V lost 0 bases, J lost 3 bases, and 8 bases stayed unmatched. CDR3 length: 17 amino acids. CDR3 coding DNA: TGTGCCAGCAGCTTAGCCCCCGGTCTAGCGGGAGTCTACGAGCAGTACTTC. Its protein product is CASSLAPGLAGVYEQYF.

The chain has TRBV9 and TRBJ1-2, with 10 bases matching TRBD1. Germline V CDR1 and CDR2: SGDLS, YYNGEE. The CDR3 loop spans 15 amino acids. Trimming took 4 bases from V and 8 from J; bases not matched to a gene: 11. The CDR3 is CASSPRMGTGEGYTF. The CDR3 DNA reads TGTGCCAGCAGCCCGAGGATGGGGACAGGGGAGGGCTACACCTTC.

As concerns this clone: One end of the junction fails to match germline, which may point to a read error. The chain combines TRBV6-1 with TRBJ1-5; D call uncertain. This CDR3 comprises 14 residues. CDR1 and CDR2 (germline): MNHNS, SASEGT. CDR3 in amino acids: CASTEGSVNQPQHF. The CDR3 DNA sequence: TGTGCCAGCACTGAAGGTAGCGTGAATCAGCCCCAGCATTTT.

The J gene is TRBJ2-3, the V gene TRBV29-1; TRBD1 might be the D (6 bases). CDR3 size: 14 residues. Germline CDR1 and CDR2: SQVTM and ANQGSEA. Trimming removed 1 base from V and 3 bases from J, with 11 bases in between. CDR3 in DNA: TGCAGCGTTGAAGGGGCAGGGGATACAGATACGCAGTATTTT. Protein product: CSVEGAGDTDTQYF.

V usage is TRBV27 and J usage is TRBJ1-1; the D is unclear. The ends were cut back, 6 bases at V and 5 bases at J, with 16 bases in the middle. The germline gives CDR1 MNHEY, CDR2 SMNVEV (reference sequence). The CDR3 is 14 residues long. The CDR3 coding sequence is TGTGCCAGCAGACCGGACTCGGGGTGGACTGAAGCTTTCTTT. Translation gives CASRPDSGWTEAFF.

The J gene is TRBJ2-1, the V gene TRBV6-1; 12 bases map to TRBD2. Germline-derived CDR1 and CDR2 are MNHNS and SASEGT. This CDR3 spans 14 amino acids. V shed 4 bases, J shed 9 bases, and the junction held 4 bases outside the gene matches. The CDR3 DNA is TGTGCCAGCAGTGTGACTAGCGGGAGCCTTGAGCAGTTCTTC. Amino acids: CASSVTSGSLEQFF.

This chain joins TRBV5-1 and TRBJ2-7; D unclear. The CDR3 extends over 14 amino acids. Per the germline V gene, CDR1 is SGHRS and CDR2 is YFSETQ. Trimming shortened V by 4 bases and J by 0 bases, and 11 bases separated the two germline ends. The CDR3 here is CASSPQTASYEQYF. The CDR3 bases are TGCGCCAGCAGCCCTCAGACGGCCTCCTACGAGCAGTACTTC.

This rearrangement joins TRBV30 to TRBJ2-3, with a tentative D call TRBD2 (5 bases). The CDR3 runs 14 residues. Trimming took 1 base from V and 2 from J, leaving 10 bases between them. From germline, CDR1 is GTSNPN and CDR2 SVGIG (reference sequence). This CDR3 reads CAWSGEGLTDTQYF. CDR3 sequence (DNA): TGTGCCTGGAGTGGTGAGGGTCTCACAGATACGCAGTATTTT.

The rearrangement uses TRBV11-2 and TRBJ2-7; possible D gene TRBD1, 6 bases. The V and J ends lost 3 bases and 2 bases respectively, with 11 bases between them. Germline loops: CDR1 SGHAT, CDR2 FQNNGV. This CDR3 spans 14 amino acids. The CDR3 bases are TGTGCCAGCAGCTTCTTGACAGGAACCTACGAGCAGTACTTC. As protein: CASSFLTGTYEQYF.

There are a few counts of this clone. The chain is built from TRBV10-3 and TRBJ2-7, with D perhaps TRBD2 (5 bases). This CDR3 has 13 residues. CDR1 and CDR2 (germline): ENHRY, SYGVKD. Trimming pared 6 bases from V and 2 bases from J, leaving 11 bases between. CDR3 nucleotides: TGTGCCATCAGCCCACGGGAAGCCTACGAGCAGTACTTC. This gives the protein CAISPREAYEQYF.

The chain links TRBV7-9 to TRBJ2-1, with TRBD2 identical over 12 bases. V trimming: 2 bases; J trimming: 8 bases; junction bases outside the gene matches: 4. The germline V gene has CDR1 SEHNR and CDR2 FQNEAQ (reference sequence). The CDR3 is 15 amino acids. Written as DNA, the CDR3 is TGTGCCAGCAGCTTACTAGCGGGAGGGCCGGATGAGCAGTTCTTC. Amino acid sequence: CASSLLAGGPDEQFF.

This chain uses TRBV11-2 with TRBJ1-1, with unresolved D. The germline gives CDR1 SGHAT, CDR2 FQNNGV. The germline V and J ends were trimmed by 8 bases and 2 bases, with 9 bases remaining between them. The CDR3 has 12 residues. The CDR3 DNA sequence: TGTGCCAGCGGCAGTTTTAACACTGAAGCTTTCTTT. This sequence encodes CASGSFNTEAFF. Looking up the rest from reference TRBV11-2 and TRBJ1-1 gives the full variable domain: EAGVAQSPRYKIIEKRQSVAFWCNPISGHATLYWYQQILGQGPKLLIQFQNNGVVDDSQLPKDRFSAERLKGVDSTLKIQPAKLEDSAVYLCASGSFNTEAFFGQGTRLTVV.

The chain carries TRBV5-6 and TRBJ1-4, with D perhaps TRBD1 (5 bases). V was trimmed by 4 bases and J by 7 bases, leaving 14 bases between them. CDR3 length equals 14 residues. Germline V CDR1 and CDR2: SGHDT, YYEEEE. CDR3 protein: CASSLQAYGEKLFF. The CDR3 coding sequence is TGTGCCAGCAGCCTACAGGCGTACGGTGAAAAACTGTTTTTT.

The chain recombines TRBV5-5 with TRBJ2-7; D might be TRBD1 (5 bases). Germline assignment: CDR1 SGHKS and CDR2 YYEKEE (reference sequence). Trimming shortened V by 4 bases and J by 0 bases, and 14 bases separated the two germline ends. The CDR3 totals 15 residues. This chain's CDR3 is CASSATVQSSYEQYF. The CDR3 DNA follows: TGTGCCAGCAGCGCGACAGTCCAGAGCTCCTACGAGCAGTACTTC.

The chain carries TRBV6-1 and TRBJ2-1; 8 bases match TRBD1. Germline V gene lookup returns CDR1 MNHNS and CDR2 SASEGT. J was trimmed by 2 bases and V by 6 bases; bases with no gene match: 6. The CDR3 covers 15 residues. The CDR3 is CASRNRDRTYNEQFF. In DNA form, the CDR3 reads TGTGCCAGCAGAAACCGGGACAGGACCTACAATGAGCAGTTCTTC.

This chain connects TRBV4-2 to TRBJ1-1; the D is unclear. CDR1 LGHNA and CDR2 YNFKEQ come from the germline V gene. The CDR3 contains 13 residues. Deletions cut 0 bases from V and 0 bases from J, with 2 bases between. The CDR3 region has the DNA TGTGCCAGCAGCCAAGAGATGAACACTGAAGCTTTCTTT. Translation: CASSQEMNTEAFF.

The CDR3 DNA follows: TGTGCCAGCAGCGCCCAGAGGGAGACCCAGTACTTC. It encodes CASSAQRETQYF. The chain links TRBV2 to TRBJ2-5; D unclear. Trimming took off 6 bases at V and 5 bases at J, with 10 bases between the two ends. The CDR3 length is 12 residues. The V gene's germline CDR1 is SNHLY and CDR2 FYNNEI.

This chain joins TRBV19 and TRBJ2-5, with D hard to call. This CDR3 is 12 amino acids long. The germline gives CDR1 LNHDA, CDR2 SQIVND (reference sequence). Trimming removed 1 base from V and 5 bases from J, with 5 bases in between. DNA of the CDR3: TGTGCCAGTAGTATAGGAGCGGAGACCCAGTACTTC. Amino acid sequence: CASSIGAETQYF.

The CDR3 sequence is CASSLRDSANYGYTF. CDR3 sequence (DNA): TGTGCCAGCAGTCTTCGGGACAGTGCTAACTATGGCTACACCTTC. The genes are TRBV6-5 and TRBJ1-2; 7 positions agree with TRBD1. Trimming cost V 5 bases and J 0 bases; bases outside gene matches: 6. Germline loops: CDR1 MNHEY, CDR2 SVGAGI. There are 15 residues in the CDR3.

This clone was recorded only once. This chain connects TRBV6-5 to TRBJ1-2; D remains unclear. The germline V and J ends were trimmed by 7 bases and 5 bases, with 17 bases remaining between them. The CDR3 loop spans 14 amino acids. Per the germline V gene, CDR1 is MNHEY and CDR2 is SVGAGI. CDR3 loop: CASNEGGKSYGYTF. Here the CDR3 DNA reads TGTGCCAGCAACGAGGGAGGGAAGTCTTATGGCTACACCTTC.

The rearrangement uses TRBV5-1 and TRBJ2-3, with D perhaps matching TRBD2 (5 bases). Between the trimmed V and J ends, which lost 4 bases and 0 bases, there was a span of 9 bases. The CDR3 is 14 residues long. Germline assignment: CDR1 SGHRS and CDR2 YFSETQ. Here the CDR3 DNA reads TGCGCCAGCAGCCGGGAAGGAAGCACAGATACGCAGTATTTT. Protein: CASSREGSTDTQYF.